These 26 T cell receptor beta chains were sequenced from one sample in a study of blood T cell repertoires in COVID-19. Profiled with immunoSEQ multiplex PCR; TCRdb holds only in-frame clones, not every one. Seen here are 90,000 to 150,000 clones, over 60% observed once, and the top ten hold roughly 7.3%. Sample: peripheral blood. The receptors were sampled from a human donor in a cohort sampled during active COVID-19.

This clone was seen once. CDR3 region: CSVEDPTQQYF. CDR3 nucleotide sequence: TGCAGCGTTGAAGATCCTACTCAGCAGTACTTC. The J gene is TRBJ2-7, the V gene TRBV29-1; D ambiguous. Per germline, CDR1 SQVTM and CDR2 ANQGSEA. The CDR3 contains 11 residues. V lost 0 bases and J lost 8, with 8 bases in between.

The gene calls are TRBV2 and TRBJ2-7, with 10 bases that match TRBD1. The germline V gene has CDR1 SNHLY and CDR2 FYNNEI. The trim removed 4 bases at V and 1 base at J, leaving 4 bases unmatched. This CDR3 comprises 15 residues. The chain's CDR3 is CASSGADRGSYEQYF. The CDR3 DNA is TGTGCCAGCAGTGGGGCGGACAGGGGGTCCTACGAGCAGTACTTC.

This clone was recorded a few times. The chain recombines TRBV5-1 with TRBJ2-7, with TRBD1 matching over 9 bases. The CDR3 runs 15 residues. Germline V gene lookup returns CDR1 SGHRS and CDR2 YFSETQ. Trimming at V came to 4 bases and at J to 0 bases, leaving 5 bases not matched to a gene. The CDR3 bases are TGCGCCAGCAGCACCCCGGGACAGGGCTCCTACGAGCAGTACTTC. Protein product: CASSTPGQGSYEQYF.

V gene TRBV11-3 combines with J gene TRBJ1-3, with D unclear. The CDR3 has 14 amino acids. The germline CDR1 and CDR2 sequences are SGHNT and YENEEA. Trimming cost V 3 bases and J 3 bases, with 9 bases left between them. Here the CDR3 DNA reads TGTGCCAGCAGCTTTCTAAGTGGTGGAAACACCATATATTTT. The encoded protein is CASSFLSGGNTIYF. Complete variable domain (other parts from reference TRBV11-3 and TRBJ1-3): EAGVVQSPRYKIIEKKQPVAFWCNPISGHNTLYWYLQNLGQGPELLIRYENEEAVDDSQLPKDRFSAERLKGVDSTLKIQPAELGDSAVYLCASSFLSGGNTIYFGEGSWLTVV.

This chain links TRBV19 with TRBJ2-7; no reliable D call. The CDR3 loop spans 14 amino acids. V was cut by 5 bases and J by 0 bases, with 11 bases left in between. Germline CDR1 and CDR2: LNHDA and SQIVND (reference sequence). CDR3 sequence (DNA): TGTGCCAGTAGTGCGGCATCCTCCTCCTACGAGCAGTACTTC. It translates to CASSAASSSYEQYF.

The V call is TRBV2, the J call TRBJ2-1; 10 bases map to TRBD2. The CDR3 runs to 16 residues. Germline CDR1 SNHLY, CDR2 FYNNEI. The V segment lost 6 bases and the J segment 10 bases; nucleotides outside the gene matches: 15. This chain's CDR3 is CASSAPTSGGAGEQFF. Written as DNA, the CDR3 is TGTGCCAGCAGCGCCCCAACCAGCGGGGGGGCCGGGGAGCAGTTCTTC.

The chain is built from TRBV28 and TRBJ2-6; maybe TRBD2 (7 bases). V lost 4 bases, J lost 2 bases, and 18 bases lay in between. CDR1 is MDHEN, CDR2 SYDVKM, per germline. This CDR3 comprises 18 residues. CDR3 coding DNA: TGTGCCAGCAGTTGGTATTTGGGGGGGCGCCCTGGGGCCAACGTCCTGACTTTC. Translating gives CASSWYLGGRPGANVLTF.

The J gene is TRBJ2-7, the V gene TRBV20-1; a possible D gene is TRBD1 (6 bases). Germline V gene data show CDR1 as DFQATT and CDR2 as SNEGSKA (reference sequence). V lost 3 bases, J lost 6 bases, and 12 bases lay in between. The CDR3 runs 12 residues. This CDR3 is CSASPRGREQYF. CDR3 bases: TGCAGTGCTAGTCCCAGGGGTCGCGAGCAGTACTTC.

CDR3 DNA sequence: TGTGCCAGCAGTTTCGGGACAGGGTTGACCCGGCAGCCCCAGCATTTT. Amino acids: CASSFGTGLTRQPQHF. This chain uses TRBV28 with TRBJ1-5; 9 bases map to TRBD1. Trimming cost V 3 bases and J 7 bases; bases outside gene matches: 10. The CDR3 covers 16 residues. Germline CDR1 and CDR2: MDHEN and SYDVKM.

On this clone: This sample includes further DNA sequences coding for the same CDR3. The V call is TRBV5-4, the J call TRBJ1-2; 11 nucleotides match TRBD1. This CDR3 contains 17 residues. The J segment lost 0 bases and the V segment lost 1 base, leaving 5 bases of the junction unmatched. From germline, CDR1 is SGHNT and CDR2 YYREEE (reference sequence). CDR3 bases: TGTGCCAGCAGCTTGAATCCGGGACAGGGGGCTAACTATGGCTACACCTTC. Its protein product is CASSLNPGQGANYGYTF. The complete variable domain, with remaining parts taken from reference TRBV5-4 and TRBJ1-2, reads ETGVTQSPTHLIKTRGQQVTLRCSSQSGHNTVSWYQQALGQGPQFIFQYYREEENGRGNFPPRFSGLQFPNYSSELNVNALELDDSALYLCASSLNPGQGANYGYTFGSGTRLTVV.

This chain uses TRBV11-2 with TRBJ1-2; 8 bases line up with TRBD1. Germline V gene sequence: CDR1 SGHAT, CDR2 FQNNGV. Germline trimming cut 2 bases from V and 4 bases from J; bases unmatched to any gene: 15. The length of the CDR3 is 18 residues. CDR3 bases: TGTGCCAGCAGCTTATATCCCTTTGACAGGGGAGAATCCTATGGCTACACCTTC. As protein: CASSLYPFDRGESYGYTF.

Here the CDR3 DNA reads TGTGCCACCGGCCGGGGTGCCTACGAGCAGTACTTC. Translated: CATGRGAYEQYF. J is TRBJ2-7 and V is TRBV5-5; maybe TRBD2 (5 bases). The CDR3 sequence is 12 residues long. Germline V gene data show CDR1 as SGHKS and CDR2 as YYEKEE (reference sequence). Trimming took 9 bases from V and 2 from J, leaving 12 bases between them. Using reference TRBV5-5 and TRBJ2-7 for the parts outside the CDR3, the full variable domain is DAGVTQSPTHLIKTRGQQVTLRCSPISGHKSVSWYQQVLGQGPQFIFQYYEKEERGRGNFPDRFSARQFPNYSSELNVNALLLGDSALYLCATGRGAYEQYFGPGTRLTVT.

CDR3 nucleotide sequence: TGTGCCAGCAGCCCCGTTGGACAGGGACGGAACGAGCAGTACTTC. Its protein product is CASSPVGQGRNEQYF. The chain employs TRBV6-5 and TRBJ2-7; 8 bases are a match to TRBD1. The CDR3 runs 15 residues. Germline CDR1 and CDR2: MNHEY and SVGAGI. V lost 6 bases, J lost 5 bases, and 12 bases stayed unmatched.

The chain couples TRBV15 to TRBJ2-7; 7 bases agree with TRBD2. V dropped 1 base and J dropped 5; count of bases not matched to a gene: 8. This CDR3 has 15 residues. CDR1 and CDR2 (germline): LNHNV, YYDKDF (reference sequence). For the CDR3, the DNA is TGTGCCACCAGCAGAGGTACCGGGAGGCACGACGAGCAGTACTTC. Its protein is CATSRGTGRHDEQYF.

The table lists this clone with a count of one. The chain couples TRBV19 to TRBJ2-7, with TRBD1 matching over 7 bases. Trimming cost V 3 bases and J 0 bases; bases outside gene matches: 5. The germline V gene encodes CDR1 LNHDA and CDR2 SQIVND (reference sequence). CDR3 length equals 15 residues. The CDR3 is CASSMGPGGSYEQYF. CDR3 coding DNA: TGTGCCAGTAGTATGGGTCCAGGGGGCTCCTACGAGCAGTACTTC.

This chain links TRBV19 with TRBJ1-5; D is uncertain. Germline CDR1 is LNHDA and CDR2 is SQIVND (reference sequence). The CDR3 covers 15 residues. The V and J ends lost 5 bases and 4 bases respectively, with 15 bases between them. The CDR3 loop is CASSARFHGNQPQHF. CDR3 nucleotides: TGTGCCAGTAGTGCGAGGTTCCATGGAAATCAGCCCCAGCATTTT.

This clone was seen once. The chain couples TRBV12-3 or TRBV12-4 to TRBJ2-7; D call uncertain. This CDR3 contains 11 residues. V lost 7 bases and J lost 4, with 8 bases in between. CDR3 protein: CASTGSYEQYF. The CDR3 DNA reads TGTGCCAGCACCGGTTCATACGAGCAGTACTTC.

V and J are TRBV9 and TRBJ1-5, with D unresolved. The CDR3 has 14 amino acids. V gave up 0 bases and J gave up 0 bases, with 4 bases separating them. Germline V gene data show CDR1 as SGDLS and CDR2 as YYNGEE. In DNA, the CDR3 is TGTGCCAGCAGCGTAGGCAGTAGCAATCAGCCCCAGCATTTT. Protein: CASSVGSSNQPQHF.

This chain joins TRBV11-2 and TRBJ2-1; D perhaps matches TRBD1 (5 bases). V dropped 1 base and J dropped 0 bases, with 7 bases sitting between them. The CDR3 length is 15 residues. Germline V gene sequence: CDR1 SGHAT, CDR2 FQNNGV. CDR3 bases: TGTGCCAGCAGCTTAGGACAGAGCTCCTACAATGAGCAGTTCTTC. Its translation is CASSLGQSSYNEQFF.

The rearrangement uses TRBV30 and TRBJ2-5; 12 bases align to TRBD2. This CDR3 comprises 16 residues. In germline, CDR1 is GTSNPN, CDR2 SVGIG (reference sequence). The V and J ends lost 4 bases and 2 bases, in that order; junction bases with no gene match: 8. As DNA, the CDR3 is TGTGCCTGGAATCTAGCGGGGGGGCCATTTCAAGAGACCCAGTACTTC. Protein: CAWNLAGGPFQETQYF.

This sequence joins TRBV30 and TRBJ1-2; D is ambiguous. V was pared by 0 bases and J by 3 bases, with 11 bases between. The V gene's germline CDR1 is GTSNPN and CDR2 SVGIG (reference sequence). The CDR3 is 14 residues long. CDR3 protein: CAWSVRTVDYGYTF. CDR3 DNA: TGTGCCTGGAGTGTTCGAACAGTAGACTATGGCTACACCTTC.

This chain connects TRBV19 to TRBJ1-3; tentatively, D is TRBD1 (6 bases). The CDR3 covers 15 residues. Trimming took 4 bases from V and 0 from J, leaving 10 bases between them. Germline V gene lookup returns CDR1 LNHDA and CDR2 SQIVND (reference sequence). DNA for the CDR3: TGTGCCAGTAGTACTCCGGACAGCTCTGGAAACACCATATATTTT. Translation: CASSTPDSSGNTIYF.

This chain links TRBV5-1 with TRBJ1-1; D not certain. V lost 4 bases and J 0 bases, leaving 7 bases between the germline ends. Germline CDR1 reads SGHRS; CDR2 reads YFSETQ. This CDR3 has 13 amino acids. Written as DNA, the CDR3 is TGCGCCAGCAGCAGAGAAGTGAACACTGAAGCTTTCTTT. Translated, it gives CASSREVNTEAFF.

J is TRBJ2-7 and V is TRBV28, with D tentatively TRBD2 (6 bases). The CDR3 has 15 residues. Germline V gene lookup returns CDR1 MDHEN and CDR2 SYDVKM. V lost 6 bases to trimming and J lost 3 bases, with 18 bases between them. CDR3 sequence: CASRSRGPPDYEQYF. The CDR3 DNA reads TGTGCCAGCAGATCGCGGGGACCGCCTGACTACGAGCAGTACTTC.

This chain connects TRBV9 to TRBJ1-2; 7 nucleotides agree with TRBD1. J lost 3 bases, V lost 0 bases, and 8 bases had no gene match. CDR1 is SGDLS, CDR2 YYNGEE, per germline. This CDR3 comprises 16 residues. The CDR3 DNA reads as TGTGCCAGCAGCGTAGATGTAGGGGGCACTCACTATGGCTACACCTTC. Protein sequence: CASSVDVGGTHYGYTF.

The chain recombines TRBV5-4 with TRBJ2-7; 7 nucleotides agree with TRBD1. J lost 2 bases, V lost 2 bases, and 4 bases had no gene match. The germline V gene has CDR1 SGHNT and CDR2 YYREEE (reference sequence). This CDR3 region has 14 residues. CDR3 sequence: CASSLRGQTYEQYF. CDR3 DNA: TGTGCCAGCAGCTTAAGGGGACAGACCTACGAGCAGTACTTC.